This is a list of T cell receptor beta chains from one sample in a study of blood T cell repertoires in COVID-19. The assay was immunoSEQ multiplex PCR, and TCRdb's table has in-frame clones only and misses some. This repertoire shows 250,000 to 350,000 clones, roughly 80% found once; its top ten account for approximately 3.8%. Source material: peripheral blood. The receptor source for this set is a woman aged 45-65 years with active or convalescent COVID-19. Each CDR3 is given with its conserved first and last residue. D genes are given only for firm matches. Part of the rows lack a size; the others show once, few, many or a class for expanded clones.

j_call cdr3_length d_call v_call clone_size cdr3_aa cdr3_nt
TRBJ1-1 16 TRBD1 TRBV5-1 - CASSLLSGQGNTEAFF TGCGCCAGCAGCTTGCTTTCGGGACAGGGGAACACTGAAGCTTTCTTT
TRBJ2-7 14 - TRBV6-2/TRBV6-3 - CASSYVAGDYEQYF TGTGCCAGCAGTTACGTCGCAGGTGACTACGAGCAGTACTTC
TRBJ1-5 12 - TRBV28 - CASVTGNQPQHF TGTGCCAGTGTTACGGGGAATCAGCCCCAGCATTTT
TRBJ2-2 14 TRBD1 TRBV29-1 - CSVKGDRVTGELFF TGCAGCGTTAAGGGAGACAGGGTGACCGGGGAGCTGTTTTTT
TRBJ2-1 15 TRBD2 TRBV6-5 - CASSPGGEINNEQFF TGTGCCAGCAGTCCCGGGGGGGAGATTAACAATGAGCAGTTCTTC
TRBJ1-4 14 - TRBV29-1 - CSVSQGATNEKLFF TGCAGCGTGTCGCAGGGCGCAACTAATGAAAAACTGTTTTTT
TRBJ1-2 11 - TRBV10-3 - CAISASGGYTF TGTGCCATCAGTGCTTCTGGCGGCTACACCTTC
TRBJ1-1 12 - TRBV19 - CASSILNTEAFF TGTGCCAGTAGTATCCTTAACACTGAAGCTTTCTTT
TRBJ1-3 15 TRBD1 TRBV6-4 once CASSDGTGSGNTIYF TGTGCCAGCAGTGACGGGACAGGGTCTGGAAACACCATATATTTT
TRBJ1-4 15 - TRBV5-8 once CASSPHLLTGEKLFF TGTGCCAGCAGCCCCCACCTCCTGACGGGGGAAAAACTGTTTTTT
TRBJ1-2 14 - TRBV7-2 - CASSLGQINYGYTF TGTGCCAGCAGCTTAGGGCAGATCAACTATGGCTACACCTTC
TRBJ1-2 15 - TRBV14 once CASSQGRQGLRGYTF TGTGCCAGCAGCCAAGGTCGGCAGGGACTAAGGGGCTACACCTTC
TRBJ1-4 14 - TRBV10-2 once CATIQGVRGEKLFF TGCGCCACCATACAGGGTGTCAGGGGTGAAAAACTGTTTTTT
TRBJ2-3 13 - TRBV28 - CASMRQGTDTQYF TGTGCCAGCATGAGACAGGGCACAGATACGCAGTATTTT
TRBJ2-1 15 - TRBV6-6 few CASSPNRGLSGEQFF TGTGCCAGCAGTCCCAACAGGGGACTCTCGGGTGAGCAGTTCTTC
TRBJ1-3 15 - TRBV5-1 - CASSPAGGNGNTIYF TGCGCCAGCAGCCCCGCCGGGGGGAATGGAAACACCATATATTTT
TRBJ2-7 16 - TRBV4-2 - CASSQEDSSSSYEQYF TGTGCCAGCAGCCAAGAGGACAGCTCGAGCTCCTACGAGCAGTACTTC
TRBJ1-1 13 - TRBV7-2 - CASSAGLATEAFF TGTGCCAGCAGCGCGGGACTTGCCACTGAAGCTTTCTTT
TRBJ1-2 14 - TRBV2 once CASTPGQGDYGYTF TGTGCCAGCACCCCCGGGCAGGGTGACTATGGCTACACCTTC
TRBJ2-7 16 TRBD1 TRBV5-1 - CASSLDRTANWYEQYF TGCGCCAGCAGCCTGGACAGGACGGCGAACTGGTACGAGCAGTACTTC
TRBJ1-1 13 - TRBV11-3 - CASSQDGGPEAFF TGTGCCAGCAGCCAGGACGGAGGGCCCGAAGCTTTCTTT
TRBJ1-4 14 TRBD1 TRBV5-1 - CASRDTGAGEKLFF TGCGCCAGCAGGGATACAGGGGCGGGCGAAAAACTGTTTTTT
TRBJ1-4 19 - TRBV24-1 - CATSDLVQAPFATNEKLFF TGTGCCACCAGTGATTTGGTACAGGCACCTTTTGCAACTAATGAAAAACTGTTTTTT
TRBJ1-1 15 TRBD1 TRBV19 - CASSNFDRENTEAFF TGTGCCAGTAGTAATTTCGACAGGGAGAACACTGAAGCTTTCTTT
TRBJ2-2 13 - TRBV5-1 - CASSLDGIGELFF TGCGCCAGCAGCTTGGACGGTATCGGGGAGCTGTTTTTT
TRBJ2-1 13 - TRBV18 - CASSSYGQEEQFF TGTGCCAGCTCATCATATGGACAAGAAGAGCAGTTCTTC
TRBJ2-1 18 TRBD1 TRBV6-2/TRBV6-3 - CASSYSTDRANSYNEQFF TGTGCCAGCAGTTACTCGACGGACAGGGCCAACTCCTACAATGAGCAGTTCTTC
TRBJ1-5 13 - TRBV2 - CASRGHSNQPQHF TGTGCCAGCAGGGGCCATAGCAATCAGCCCCAGCATTTT